This T cell receptor (beta chain) derives from a study of OX40 agonist ivuxolimab in advanced cancers. Notes on this clone: Its matching antigen is unknown.

Regarding the study as a whole: Doses of 0.1 to 3.0 mg/kg were accompanied by clonal expansion of CD4+ and CD8+ blood T cells by week 6.

Only in-frame clones appear in the TCRdb table, and some are missing; sequencing was by immunoSEQ multiplex PCR. The profile shows 30,000 to 40,000 clones, 65% to 85% of them singletons. J was trimmed by 5 bases and V by 8 bases; bases with no gene match: 9. CDR3 size: 14 residues. Germline CDR1 reads SNHLY; CDR2 reads FYNNEI. This sequence joins TRBV2 and TRBJ2-7; TRBD1 matches 10 bases. The receptor comes from an adult with an advanced solid tumor such as melanoma, head and neck, liver or kidney cancer. The specimen was CD4+ or CD8+ T cells sorted from blood, collected in a trial of the OX40 agonist ivuxolimab. CDR3 in DNA: TGTGCCAGCTGCCCCCGGACAGGGGGGGACGAGCAGTACTTC. Translated, it gives CASCPRTGGDEQYF.